Sequencing of this T cell receptor (beta chain) was carried out in a study of T cell repertoires in cytomegalovirus infection. Study details: CMV epitopes, recently identified HLA-C-restricted and well-studied HLA-B-restricted, were used. Public TCR beta signatures indicated both CMV infection and matching HLA type.

TCRdb recomputed calls from the reads with MiXCR, one row per CDR3 protein. The profile covers 250,000 to 400,000 distinct CDR3 sequences, with about 25% appearing a single time and roughly 14% taken by the ten largest. Germline V gene sequence: CDR1 MDHEN, CDR2 SYDVKM. Germline trimming cut 6 bases from V and 2 bases from J; bases unmatched to any gene: 17. The CDR3 totals 18 residues. There are a few counts of this clonotype. Antigen unknown. Whole-study findings and limits: Clonotypes of TCR beta that were HLA-C-restricted and CMV-specific dominated the ex vivo response. CMV carriers having the relevant HLA were flagged by cumulative public TCR beta family frequency.

This sequence joins TRBV28 and TRBJ2-5; 8 nucleotides agree with TRBD1. The source is a human donor in good health (CMV status not recorded). Some clones in this sample may be carry-over from other donors' samples. Sample: cultured PBMCs, taken from culture after CMV antigen stimulation. This chain's CDR3 is CASSLILPGGALQETQYF. CDR3 coding DNA: TGTGCCAGCAGCCTCATTCTCCCAGGGGGCGCATTGCAAGAGACCCAGTACTTC.